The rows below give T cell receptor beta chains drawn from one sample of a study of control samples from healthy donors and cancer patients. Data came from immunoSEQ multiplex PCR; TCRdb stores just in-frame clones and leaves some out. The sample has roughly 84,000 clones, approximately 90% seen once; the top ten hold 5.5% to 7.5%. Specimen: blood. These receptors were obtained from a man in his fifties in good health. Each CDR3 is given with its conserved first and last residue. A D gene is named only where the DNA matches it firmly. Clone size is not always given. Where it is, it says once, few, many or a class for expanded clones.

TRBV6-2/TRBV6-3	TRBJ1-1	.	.	TGTGCCAGCAGTCGCAGCGTAGCCCCTGCCAAATCTGAAGCTTTCTTT	CASSRSVAPAKSEAFF
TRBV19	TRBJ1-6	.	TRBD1	TGTGCCAGTAGTCTTTCGGACAGGCGAAACTCCCGCAGGGAAAATTCACCCCTCCACTTT	CASSLSDRRNSRRENSPLHF
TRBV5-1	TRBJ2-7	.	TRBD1	TGCGCCAGCAGCTCGGGTCAGGGGGATTCCTACGAGCAGTACTTC	CASSSGQGDSYEQYF
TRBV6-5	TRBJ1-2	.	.	TGTGCCAGCCAAGGGGTATATGGCTACACCTTC	CASQGVYGYTF
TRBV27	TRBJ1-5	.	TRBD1	TGTGCCAGCAGTCCCCGACAGGGAGGGAATCAGCCCCAGCATTTT	CASSPRQGGNQPQHF
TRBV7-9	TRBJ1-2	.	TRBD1	TGTGCCAGCAGCTTACTTGGGGACAGGGGTAACTATGGCTACACCTTC	CASSLLGDRGNYGYTF
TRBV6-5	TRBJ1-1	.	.	TGTGCCAGCAGTTACATGTCCATGAACACTGAAGCTTTCTTT	CASSYMSMNTEAFF
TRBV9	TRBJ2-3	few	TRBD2	TGTGCCAGCAGCCCAAGTCAACCCGGACTAGCGGGGGGCCCCACAGATACGCAGTATTTT	CASSPSQPGLAGGPTDTQYF
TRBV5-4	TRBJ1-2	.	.	TGTGCCAGCACCCCCGGCGCCGGGAGAGGCTACACCTTC	CASTPGAGRGYTF
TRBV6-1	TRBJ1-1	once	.	TGTGCCAGCAGTGAAGCTCTGATCAGGCCTCGGGCAGAAGCTTTCTTT	CASSEALIRPRAEAFF
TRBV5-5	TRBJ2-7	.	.	TGTGCCAGCAGCCCCAGCGCTAGCGCGGGCCCCTACGAGCAGTACTTC	CASSPSASAGPYEQYF
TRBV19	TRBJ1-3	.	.	TGTGCCAGTAGTACCCGAGCGGCAGGGAGCAAAGGAAACACCATATATTTT	CASSTRAAGSKGNTIYF
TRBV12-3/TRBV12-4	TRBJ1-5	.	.	TGTGCCAGCTACGGGGGCGGCAATCAGCCCCAGCATTTT	CASYGGGNQPQHF
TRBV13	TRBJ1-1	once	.	TGTGCCAGCAGGCGGGTGGGGGGCACTGAAGCTTTCTTT	CASRRVGGTEAFF
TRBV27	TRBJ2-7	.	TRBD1	TGTGCCAGCGGGGGACAGCGATACGAGCAGTACTTC	CASGGQRYEQYF
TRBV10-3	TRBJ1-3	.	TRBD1	TGTGCCATCAGCGGACAGGACTCTGGAAACACCATATATTTT	CAISGQDSGNTIYF
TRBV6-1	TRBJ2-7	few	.	TGTGCCAGCAGTGAAGCAACGCGGGGCGTCGAGCAGTACTTC	CASSEATRGVEQYF
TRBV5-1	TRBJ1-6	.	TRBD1	TGCGCCAGCAGCACCCGGGACAGGGGGCAGTTGGTGAATTCACCCCTCCACTTT	CASSTRDRGQLVNSPLHF
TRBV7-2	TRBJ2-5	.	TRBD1	TGTGCCAGCAGCTTTGGGACAGGGGCCCCGAGGGCCGAGACCCAGTACTTC	CASSFGTGAPRAETQYF
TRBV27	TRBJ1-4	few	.	TGTGCCAGCAGCGGCCGAGGAGGCGGCAGTTATGAAAAACTGTTTTTT	CASSGRGGGSYEKLFF
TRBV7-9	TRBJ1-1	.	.	TGTGCCAGCAGCTCTCCGGGACACGGGCAGGAAGCTTTCTTT	CASSSPGHGQEAFF
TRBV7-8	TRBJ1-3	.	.	TGTGCCAGCAGCTTAGGGTGGGGCTCTGGAAACACCATATATTTT	CASSLGWGSGNTIYF
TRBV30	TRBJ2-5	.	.	TGTGCCTGGGCCCGGGACGGAGGCCCCACCGAGACCCAGTACTTC	CAWARDGGPTETQYF
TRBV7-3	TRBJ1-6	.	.	TGTGCCAGCAGCTTACGGGGACTCCCCGGGGGGGGATCACCCCTCCACTTT	CASSLRGLPGGGSPLHF
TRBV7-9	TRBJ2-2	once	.	TGTGCCAGCAGCTTAGGTCGTCTCTACGTGAACACCGGGGAGCTGTTTTTT	CASSLGRLYVNTGELFF
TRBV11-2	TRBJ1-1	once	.	TGTGCCAGCAGCTTCCATGGGAACACTGAAGCTTTCTTT	CASSFHGNTEAFF
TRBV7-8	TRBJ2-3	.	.	TGTGCCAGCAGCTTAGGGGTTAGCGACAAAGATACGCAGTATTTT	CASSLGVSDKDTQYF
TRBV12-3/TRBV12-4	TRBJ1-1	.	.	TGTGCCAGCACCTATTTTATTTCAGGGGCTTTCTTT	CASTYFISGAFF
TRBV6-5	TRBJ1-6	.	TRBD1	TGTGCCAGCAGTTTCACGGGACAGGCGAATAATTCACCCCTCCACTTT	CASSFTGQANNSPLHF
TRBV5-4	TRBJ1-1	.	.	TGTGCCAGCAGCGAAGGGACAAGGGGGAACACTGAAGCTTTCTTT	CASSEGTRGNTEAFF
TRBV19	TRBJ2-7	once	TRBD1	TGTGCCAGTGGTAAGACAGGGGGTTCTGGAGAGCAGTACTTC	CASGKTGGSGEQYF
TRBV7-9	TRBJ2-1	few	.	TGTGCCAGCAGCTTAGGAGGTGTCCCCTACAATGAGCAGTTCTTC	CASSLGGVPYNEQFF
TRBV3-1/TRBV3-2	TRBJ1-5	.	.	TGTGCCAGCAGCCAAGCGGGGGGTCAGCCCCAGCATTTT	CASSQAGGQPQHF
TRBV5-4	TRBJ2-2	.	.	TGTGCCAGCAGCTTGAGTCACGTCGGGGAGCTGTTTTTT	CASSLSHVGELFF
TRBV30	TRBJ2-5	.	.	TGTGCCTGGGGACAGAACCAAGAGACCCAGTACTTC	CAWGQNQETQYF
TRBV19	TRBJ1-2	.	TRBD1	TGTGCCAGTGACCCGGGACAGGGTCCCTATGGCTACACCTTC	CASDPGQGPYGYTF
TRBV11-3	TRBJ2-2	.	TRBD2	TGTGCCAGCACCTCGAGCCGAGCGGGGGGCCCCGGGGAGCTGTTTTTT	CASTSSRAGGPGELFF
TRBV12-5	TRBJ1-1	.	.	TGTGCTAGTGGAAATGGACAGAGGAACACTGAAGCTTTCTTT	CASGNGQRNTEAFF
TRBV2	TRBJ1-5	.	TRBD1	TGTGCCAGCAGTCATACTTGGGACAGGGTTGATCAGCCCCAGCATTTT	CASSHTWDRVDQPQHF
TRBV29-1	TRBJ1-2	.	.	TGCAGCGTGGGGACCGCTACTAACTATGGCTACACCTTC	CSVGTATNYGYTF
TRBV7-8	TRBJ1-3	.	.	TGTGCCAGCAGCTTGGTTCTTTCTTCTGGGGGACGGGCTACAGGAAACACCATATATTTT	CASSLVLSSGGRATGNTIYF
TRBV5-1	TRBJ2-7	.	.	TGCGCCAGCAGCTTGACAGGGCACCCCGGGGACGAGCAGTACTTC	CASSLTGHPGDEQYF
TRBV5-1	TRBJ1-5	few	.	TGCGCCAGCAGCTTGGGCGACAGCCCGAGTCAGCCCCAGCATTTT	CASSLGDSPSQPQHF
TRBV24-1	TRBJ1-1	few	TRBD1	TGTGCCACCAGGGGACAGGGTTTGAACACTGAAGCTTTCTTT	CATRGQGLNTEAFF
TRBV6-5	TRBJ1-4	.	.	TGTGCCAGCACCGAACGGGGACCAACTAATGAAAAACTGTTTTTT	CASTERGPTNEKLFF
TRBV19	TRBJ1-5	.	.	TGTGCCAGTAGTACTGGGACCGCTGGTAGCAATCAGCCCCAGCATTTT	CASSTGTAGSNQPQHF
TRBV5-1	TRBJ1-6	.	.	TGCGCCAGCAGCTCCTGGACACGGTCGATCGGGTCCCTCCACTTT	CASSSWTRSIGSLHF
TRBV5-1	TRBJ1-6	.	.	TGCGCCAGCAGCCCCGACAGTGGGTATAATTCACCCCTCCACTTT	CASSPDSGYNSPLHF
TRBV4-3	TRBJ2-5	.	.	TGCGCCAGCAGCCAAGACTACTACGGACAGAAAGAGACCCAGTACTTC	CASSQDYYGQKETQYF
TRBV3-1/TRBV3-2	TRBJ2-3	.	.	TGTGCCAGCAGCCGTTATCTCTTCGGGGGTAAAACTAGCACAGATACGCAGTATTTT	CASSRYLFGGKTSTDTQYF
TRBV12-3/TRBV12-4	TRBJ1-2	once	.	TGTGCCAGCAGTTTAGAAAGGGGTGGCTACACCTTC	CASSLERGGYTF
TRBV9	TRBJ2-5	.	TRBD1	TGTGCCAGCAGCCTACAGACAGGGGGCGAAGAGACCCAGTACTTC	CASSLQTGGEETQYF
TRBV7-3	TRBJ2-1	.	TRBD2	TGTGCCAGCAGCCTTAGCGGGGGGGCCCCTAGCGAGCAGTTCTTC	CASSLSGGAPSEQFF
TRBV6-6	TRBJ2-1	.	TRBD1	TGTGCCAGCAGTAGGACAGGGGTTGCCTACAATGAGCAGTTCTTC	CASSRTGVAYNEQFF
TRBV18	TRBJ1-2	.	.	TGTGCCAGCTCGCCAATTGAGGGCTCTAGGTATGGCTACACCTTC	CASSPIEGSRYGYTF
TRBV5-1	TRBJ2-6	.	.	TGCGCCAGCAGCCTCGTTCCGGATACTGGGGCCAACGTCCTGACTTTC	CASSLVPDTGANVLTF
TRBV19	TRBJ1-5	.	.	TGTGCCAGTAGTACGGTACGGAGCAATCAGCCCCAGCATTTT	CASSTVRSNQPQHF
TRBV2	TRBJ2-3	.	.	TGTGCCAGCAGTGTCGAGGGGGGCAGCACAGATACGCAGTATTTT	CASSVEGGSTDTQYF
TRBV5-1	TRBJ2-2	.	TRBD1	TGCGCCAGCAGCTTTGAGGGGGCCGGCACCGGGGAGCTGTTTTTT	CASSFEGAGTGELFF
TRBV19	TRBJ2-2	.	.	TGTGCCAGTACCACATATAGGGGGGCAGGTCAAGGCACCGGGGAGCTGTTTTTT	CASTTYRGAGQGTGELFF